One and the same sample provided the 30 T cell receptor beta chains below, sequenced in a study of CD8 T cells in Susac syndrome. Random hexamers were used to reverse transcribe roughly 0.5 to 1 ug of RNA. TCRdb reanalysed the immunoSEQ multiplex PCR reads using MiXCR and keeps one entry per CDR3 protein. The data hold about 89,000 distinct CDR3 sequences, with approximately 92% observed a single time. Sequencing input: CD8+ T cells from PBMCs. Receptors were obtained from a human donor in good health.

The sample holds one count of this clonotype. This sequence joins TRBV5-4 and TRBJ1-2; D is undetermined. V was shortened by 4 bases and J by 6 bases, with 16 bases between the two germline ends. CDR1 is SGHNT, CDR2 YYREEE, per germline (reference sequence). The CDR3 consists of 14 residues. This chain's CDR3 is CASSGQHKGDGYTF. The CDR3 bases are TGTGCCAGCAGCGGGCAGCACAAGGGAGATGGCTACACCTTC. Full variable domain (remainder filled in from reference TRBV5-4 and TRBJ1-2): ETGVTQSPTHLIKTRGQQVTLRCSSQSGHNTVSWYQQALGQGPQFIFQYYREEENGRGNFPPRFSGLQFPNYSSELNVNALELDDSALYLCASSGQHKGDGYTFGSGTRLTVV.

The rearrangement joins TRBV13 to TRBJ1-1; no firm D call. Germline lookup yields CDR1 PRHDT and CDR2 FYEKMQ (reference sequence). Trimming pared 4 bases from V and 5 bases from J, leaving 8 bases between. The CDR3 has 12 residues. The CDR3: CASSYTVTEAFF. The CDR3 DNA reads as TGTGCCAGCAGCTATACCGTGACTGAAGCTTTCTTT.

V is TRBV7-9 and J is TRBJ2-7; D is ambiguous. V shed 4 bases and J shed 7 bases, with 11 bases lying between them. Germline CDR1 is SEHNR and CDR2 is FQNEAQ (reference sequence). This CDR3 contains 12 residues. CDR3 amino acids: CASSWVREEQYF. The CDR3 DNA reads as TGTGCCAGCAGCTGGGTCCGAGAGGAGCAGTACTTC.

The gene calls are TRBV23-1 and TRBJ2-6; no clear D gene. TRBV23-1 is reported as an ORF; its role is uncertain. The length of the CDR3 is 16 residues. V lost 2 bases and J lost 2, with 10 bases in between. This CDR3 reads CASSQPTHPGANVLTF. CDR3 coding DNA: TGCGCCAGCAGTCAACCGACACATCCTGGGGCCAACGTCCTGACTTTC.

The chain links TRBV19 to TRBJ1-1, with a weak D call TRBD1 (5 bases). V lost 3 bases to trimming and J lost 5 bases, with 10 bases between them. Germline V gene sequence: CDR1 LNHDA, CDR2 SQIVND (reference sequence). CDR3 length equals 13 residues. The CDR3 loop reads CASSMVEGTEAFF. As DNA, the CDR3 is TGTGCCAGTAGTATGGTAGAGGGGACTGAAGCTTTCTTT.

V is TRBV4-1 and J is TRBJ2-7, with D perhaps matching TRBD1 (6 bases). Germline assignment: CDR1 MGHRA and CDR2 YSYEKL. This CDR3 is 13 amino acids long. The V end was cut by 4 bases, the J end by 5 bases, with 12 bases between. The DNA of the CDR3 is TGCGCCAGCAGCCCGTACAGGGACCACGAGCAGTACTTC. Protein product: CASSPYRDHEQYF.

This chain links TRBV20-1 with TRBJ2-4; 11 bases map to TRBD2. The germline CDR1 and CDR2 sequences are DFQATT and SNEGSKA (reference sequence). With V trimmed by 7 bases and J by 0 bases, 5 bases remained unmatched. The CDR3 consists of 15 residues. Here the CDR3 reads CSVLAGGLAKNIQYF. The CDR3 bases are TGCAGTGTGCTAGCGGGGGGACTAGCCAAAAACATTCAGTACTTC.

The CDR3 loop is CASSPASGGPRGELFF. CDR3 nucleotides: TGTGCCAGCAGCCCCGCTAGCGGGGGCCCTAGAGGGGAGCTGTTTTTT. This chain joins TRBV9 and TRBJ2-2, with 10 bases fitting TRBD2. The germline gives CDR1 SGDLS, CDR2 YYNGEE. J gave up 8 bases and V 4 bases, and 11 bases lay outside the gene matches. The CDR3 has 16 residues.

This clonotype has a single count. The chain carries TRBV6-1 and TRBJ2-7; D possibly uses TRBD1 or TRBD2 (5 bases each). V lost 2 bases and J 7 bases, leaving 18 bases between the germline ends. Per the germline V gene, CDR1 is MNHNS and CDR2 is SASEGT. This CDR3 spans 15 amino acids. The CDR3 loop is CASSEPQDGVGEQYF. CDR3 nucleotides: TGTGCCAGCAGTGAACCACAGGACGGGGTTGGGGAGCAGTACTTC.

V usage is TRBV20-1 and J usage is TRBJ2-1, with 8 nucleotides matching TRBD1. The germline gives CDR1 DFQATT, CDR2 SNEGSKA (reference sequence). Losses at the gene ends were 3 bases for V and 7 bases for J; bases not matched to a gene: 11. The CDR3 is made up of 15 amino acids. CDR3 sequence reads: CSARSAGGYRNEQFF. CDR3 coding DNA: TGCAGTGCTAGGTCGGCAGGGGGCTACAGGAATGAGCAGTTCTTC.

V gene TRBV12-5 combines with J gene TRBJ2-7; unclear D gene. Trimming took off 2 bases at V and 5 bases at J, with 10 bases between the two ends. CDR3 size: 13 residues. Per germline, CDR1 LGHNT and CDR2 FRNRAP. DNA of the CDR3: TGTGCTAGTGGTTTGTACCCCCCCAACGAGCAGTACTTC. Protein: CASGLYPPNEQYF.

The V call is TRBV6-4, the J call TRBJ2-6; TRBD1 matches 12 bases. The CDR3 has 16 residues. Germline V CDR1 and CDR2: MRHNA, SNTAGT. J was trimmed by 2 bases and V by 10 bases; bases with no gene match: 6. This chain's CDR3 is CAIPGQGAAGANVLTF. The CDR3 region has the DNA TGTGCCATCCCGGGACAGGGGGCAGCTGGGGCCAACGTCCTGACTTTC.

The V gene is TRBV6-5, the J gene TRBJ1-1; TRBD1 aligns across 7 bases. The CDR3 spans 15 residues. V shed 2 bases, J shed 0 bases, and the junction held 3 bases outside the gene matches. Germline V lookup: CDR1 MNHEY, CDR2 SVGAGI. The DNA of the CDR3 is TGTGCCAGCAGTTACCTTGACAGGGTGAACACTGAAGCTTTCTTT. Protein sequence: CASSYLDRVNTEAFF.

The V and J genes are TRBV5-1 and TRBJ2-7; D might be TRBD2 (6 bases). V was cut by 4 bases and J by 0 bases, with 14 bases left in between. Looked up from germline, CDR1 is SGHRS and CDR2 is YFSETQ. This CDR3 has 15 amino acids. In DNA, the CDR3 is TGCGCCAGCAGCAGCGGTGGGGGGAGCTCCTACGAGCAGTACTTC. Translation gives CASSSGGGSSYEQYF.

V usage is TRBV6-2 or TRBV6-3 and J usage is TRBJ2-7; weak D call: TRBD2 (6 bases). Germline V gene sequence: CDR1 MNHEY, CDR2 SVGEGT. The germline V and J ends were trimmed by 6 bases and 0 bases, with 12 bases remaining between them. The length of the CDR3 is 14 residues. The CDR3 reads CASSFFGSSYEQYF. Written as DNA, the CDR3 is TGTGCCAGCAGCTTTTTCGGGAGCTCCTACGAGCAGTACTTC.

V is TRBV19 and J is TRBJ2-7; D unclear. V was clipped by 3 bases and J by 3 bases, with 9 bases between them. Germline V gene data show CDR1 as LNHDA and CDR2 as SQIVND (reference sequence). This CDR3 has 13 amino acids. For the CDR3, the DNA is TGTGCCAGTAGTATCCGAGTCCTCTACGAGCAGTACTTC. This encodes CASSIRVLYEQYF.

The V call is TRBV5-6, the J call TRBJ2-7, with D maybe TRBD1 (5 bases). The germline V gene has CDR1 SGHDT and CDR2 YYEEEE. Trimming stripped 4 bases from V and 5 bases from J, with 13 bases between. This CDR3 contains 13 residues. The CDR3 DNA sequence: TGTGCCAGCAGCCGGACATCGGACCACGAGCAGTACTTC. Its translation is CASSRTSDHEQYF. The full variable domain, its missing parts supplied by reference TRBV5-6 and TRBJ2-7, is DAGVTQSPTHLIKTRGQQVTLRCSPKSGHDTVSWYQQALGQGPQFIFQYYEEEERQRGNFPDRFSGHQFPNYSSELNVNALLLGDSALYLCASSRTSDHEQYFGPGTRLTVT.

V is TRBV10-3 and J is TRBJ1-1; TRBD1 matches at 7 bases. The CDR3 is 13 amino acids. The germline V gene has CDR1 ENHRY and CDR2 SYGVKD. Trimming took 6 bases from V and 2 from J; bases not matched to a gene: 3. The CDR3 bases are TGTGCCATCAGGCAGGGGGGAAACACTGAAGCTTTCTTT. Residues: CAIRQGGNTEAFF.

The J gene is TRBJ1-2, the V gene TRBV3-1; no reliable D call. V lost 4 bases, J lost 6 bases, and 15 bases lay in between. Looked up from germline, CDR1 is LGHDT and CDR2 is YNNKEL (reference sequence). The length of the CDR3 is 14 residues. The CDR3, as DNA: TGTGCCAGCAGCCCCTCCCAGTCGGCACATGGCTACACCTTC. Amino acid sequence: CASSPSQSAHGYTF.

The gene calls are TRBV13 and TRBJ1-1, with D unclear. Per germline, CDR1 PRHDT and CDR2 FYEKMQ (reference sequence). V dropped 1 base and J dropped 5 bases, with 5 bases sitting between them. The CDR3 length is 12 residues. CDR3 sequence reads: CASSLVKTEAFF. The DNA for the CDR3 is TGTGCCAGCAGCTTAGTTAAGACTGAAGCTTTCTTT.

The chain couples TRBV2 to TRBJ2-7; 7 bases agree with TRBD1. V dropped 8 bases and J dropped 5; count of bases not matched to a gene: 15. Germline assignment: CDR1 SNHLY and CDR2 FYNNEI. This CDR3 comprises 15 residues. The CDR3 DNA is TGTGCCAGCCCAGAACAGGGGAGACTGTCCGACGAGCAGTACTTC. This codes for CASPEQGRLSDEQYF.

The V call is TRBV6-1, the J call TRBJ2-3; 8 bases align to TRBD2. The CDR3 spans 15 residues. Germline V gives CDR1 MNHNS, CDR2 SASEGT. Trimming cost V 1 base and J 4 bases; bases outside gene matches: 4. The CDR3 loop reads CASSEGTGGADTQYF. CDR3 coding DNA: TGTGCCAGCAGTGAAGGGACGGGGGGGGCAGATACGCAGTATTTT.

The rearrangement links TRBV7-8 to TRBJ2-3, with a tentative D call TRBD2 (5 bases). There are 16 residues in the CDR3. Trimming took 5 bases from V and 3 from J, leaving 18 bases between them. The germline CDR1 and CDR2 sequences are SGHVS and FQNEAQ. The CDR3 loop is CASSPSRGLSTDTQYF. As DNA, the CDR3 is TGTGCCAGCAGCCCCAGCCGGGGTCTCTCAACAGATACGCAGTATTTT.

V usage is TRBV5-6 and J usage is TRBJ1-2; 11 bases agree with TRBD1. Germline CDR1 SGHDT, CDR2 YYEEEE. This CDR3 comprises 15 residues. With V trimmed by 4 bases and J by 8 bases, 10 bases remained unmatched. CDR3 residues: CASSPWTGGPRGYTF. CDR3 sequence (DNA): TGTGCCAGCAGCCCCTGGACAGGGGGCCCACGGGGCTACACCTTC.

This clonotype occurred once. The chain uses TRBV7-9 and TRBJ2-7; 7 nucleotides align to TRBD1. Germline values: CDR1 SEHNR, CDR2 FQNEAQ (reference sequence). The CDR3 sequence is 16 residues long. J lost 0 bases, V lost 5 bases, and 10 bases had no gene match. CDR3: CASSPETGSSSYEQYF. The CDR3 DNA reads as TGTGCCAGCAGCCCCGAGACAGGGTCGAGCTCCTACGAGCAGTACTTC.

The V call is TRBV4-1, the J call TRBJ2-5; D remains unclear. This CDR3 comprises 15 residues. Trimming took off 1 base at V and 4 bases at J, with 13 bases between the two ends. Germline V gives CDR1 MGHRA, CDR2 YSYEKL. CDR3 residues: CASSQVFAPSETQYF. As DNA, the CDR3 is TGCGCCAGCAGCCAAGTATTCGCCCCTTCAGAGACCCAGTACTTC.

The chain recombines TRBV23-1 with TRBJ1-6; D is unclear. TRBV23-1 is an open reading frame whose function is uncertain. V gave up 7 bases and J gave up 5 bases, with 12 bases separating them. The CDR3 totals 14 residues. The CDR3 sequence: CASKAQNHNSPLHF. Written as DNA, the CDR3 is TGCGCCAGCAAAGCACAGAACCATAATTCACCCCTCCACTTT.

The sample holds one count of this clonotype. The V gene is TRBV11-1, the J gene TRBJ1-6, with D perhaps TRBD1 (6 bases). This CDR3 has 14 residues. The ends were cut back, 4 bases at V and 9 bases at J, with 13 bases in the middle. The germline V gene has CDR1 SGHAT and CDR2 FQDESV (reference sequence). This CDR3 reads CASSYRDWVSPLHF. The CDR3 nucleotides read TGTGCCAGCAGCTACAGGGACTGGGTTTCACCCCTCCACTTT.

This sequence joins TRBV5-1 and TRBJ2-2, with D perhaps given as TRBD1 or TRBD2 (5 bases each). The CDR3 runs 15 residues. CDR1 and CDR2 from the germline V gene are SGHRS and YFSETQ. V shed 3 bases and J shed 0 bases, with 9 bases lying between them. CDR3 protein: CASSWDGPNTGELFF. The CDR3 DNA reads TGCGCCAGCAGCTGGGACGGGCCGAACACCGGGGAGCTGTTTTTT.

The chain joins TRBV5-1 to TRBJ2-3; D is unclear. Between the trimmed V and J ends, which lost 0 bases and 4 bases, there was a span of 6 bases. Germline CDR1 SGHRS, CDR2 YFSETQ. The CDR3 is made up of 13 amino acids. The CDR3 region is CASSLETPDTQYF. CDR3 nucleotides: TGCGCCAGCAGCTTGGAGACCCCAGATACGCAGTATTTT.